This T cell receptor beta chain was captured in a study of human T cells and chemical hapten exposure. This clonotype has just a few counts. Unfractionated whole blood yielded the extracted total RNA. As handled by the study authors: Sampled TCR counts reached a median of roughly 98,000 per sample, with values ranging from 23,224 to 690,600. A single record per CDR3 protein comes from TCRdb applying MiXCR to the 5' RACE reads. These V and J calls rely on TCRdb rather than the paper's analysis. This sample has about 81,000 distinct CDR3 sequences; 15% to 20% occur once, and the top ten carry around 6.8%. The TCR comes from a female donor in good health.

CDR3 in amino acids: CASTAANYGYTF. The CDR3 DNA is TGTGCCAGCACGGCCGCTAACTATGGCTACACCTTC. The J gene is TRBJ1-2, the V gene TRBV2; no clear D gene. Germline V gene lookup returns CDR1 SNHLY and CDR2 FYNNEI. This CDR3 is built from 12 residues. The V and J ends lost 7 bases and 0 bases respectively, with 6 bases between them. The variable domain in full, with the rest retrieved from reference TRBV2 and TRBJ1-2, is EPEVTQTPSHQVTQMGQEVILRCVPISNHLYFYWYRQILGQKVEFLVSFYNNEISEKSEIFDDQFSVERPDGSNFTLKIRSTKLEDSAMYFCASTAANYGYTFGSGTRLTVV.